The 3 T cell receptor beta chains below all came from one sample that was sequenced in a study of T cell repertoires in cytomegalovirus infection. TCRdb reprocessed the reads with MiXCR, giving one entry per CDR3 protein. This table has approximately 300,000 distinct CDR3 sequences, almost 30% appearing once. These receptors' antigens are unknown. The source material was cultured PBMCs, sampled from culture after CMV antigen stimulation. The receptors derive from a human donor in good health (CMV status not recorded). Some clones in this sample may be carry-over from other donors' samples.

V gene TRBV6-2 or TRBV6-3 combines with J gene TRBJ1-1; no clear D gene. Deletions cut 2 bases from V and 3 bases from J, with 7 bases between. The CDR3 has 13 residues. CDR1 is MNHEY and CDR2 is SVGEGT in the germline V gene. CDR3 amino acids: CASSYGGYTEAFF. CDR3 nucleotides: TGTGCCAGCAGTTACGGCGGATACACTGAAGCTTTCTTT.

This clonotype showed up just a few times. The chain carries TRBV7-8 and TRBJ2-7; 7 positions agree with TRBD2. The CDR3 loop spans 14 amino acids. V lost 4 bases to trimming and J lost 3 bases; unmatched junction nucleotides: 6. Germline CDR1 SGHVS, CDR2 FQNEAQ. CDR3 region: CASSSRLANYEQYF. CDR3 bases: TGTGCCAGCAGCTCTCGACTAGCAAACTACGAGCAGTACTTC. Full variable domain (rest looked up from reference TRBV7-8 and TRBJ2-7): GAGVSQSPRYKVAKRGQDVALRCDPISGHVSLFWYQQALGQGPEFLTYFQNEAQLDKSGLPSDRFFAERPEGSVSTLKIQRTQQEDSAVYLCASSSRLANYEQYFGPGTRLTVT.

The rearrangement joins TRBV7-3 to TRBJ1-5, with D maybe TRBD1 (6 bases). Trimming cost V 1 base and J 5 bases, with 18 bases left between them. In germline, CDR1 is SGHTA, CDR2 FQGTGA. This CDR3 has 17 amino acids. CDR3 sequence: CASSLNRDPKFDQPQHF. In nucleotides, the CDR3 is TGTGCCAGCAGCTTAAACAGGGACCCTAAGTTTGATCAGCCCCAGCATTTT.